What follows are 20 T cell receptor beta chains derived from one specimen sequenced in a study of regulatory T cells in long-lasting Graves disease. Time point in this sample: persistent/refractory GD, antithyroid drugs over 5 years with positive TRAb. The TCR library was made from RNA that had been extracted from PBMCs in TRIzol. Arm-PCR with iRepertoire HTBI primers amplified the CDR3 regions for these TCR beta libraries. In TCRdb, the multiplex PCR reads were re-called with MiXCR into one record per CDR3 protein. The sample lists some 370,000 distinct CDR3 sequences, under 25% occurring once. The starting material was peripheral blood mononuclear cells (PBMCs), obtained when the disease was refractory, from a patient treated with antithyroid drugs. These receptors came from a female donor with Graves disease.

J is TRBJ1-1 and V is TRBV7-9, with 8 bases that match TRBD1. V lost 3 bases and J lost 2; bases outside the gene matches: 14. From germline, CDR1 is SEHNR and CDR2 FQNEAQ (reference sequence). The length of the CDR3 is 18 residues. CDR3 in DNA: TGTGCCAGCAGCTTTGGTCCCGGGACAGGTTCCGGAAACACTGAAGCTTTCTTT. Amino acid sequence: CASSFGPGTGSGNTEAFF.

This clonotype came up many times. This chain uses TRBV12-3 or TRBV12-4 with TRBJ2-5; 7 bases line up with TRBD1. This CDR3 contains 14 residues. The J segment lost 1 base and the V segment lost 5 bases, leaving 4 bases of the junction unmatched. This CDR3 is CASSPRTGQETQYF. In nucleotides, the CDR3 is TGTGCCAGCAGTCCACGGACAGGCCAAGAGACCCAGTACTTC.

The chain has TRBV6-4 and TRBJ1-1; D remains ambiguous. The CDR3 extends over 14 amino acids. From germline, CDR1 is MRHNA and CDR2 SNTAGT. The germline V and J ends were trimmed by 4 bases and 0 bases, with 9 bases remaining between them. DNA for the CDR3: TGTGCCAGCAGTGTGGCGGTTTTGAACACTGAAGCTTTCTTT. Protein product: CASSVAVLNTEAFF.

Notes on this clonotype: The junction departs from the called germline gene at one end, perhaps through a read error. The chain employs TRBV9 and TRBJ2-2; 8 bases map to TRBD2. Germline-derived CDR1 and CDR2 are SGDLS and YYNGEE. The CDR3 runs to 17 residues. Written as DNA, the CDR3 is TGTGCCAGCAGCGTAGGGGCCAGCGGGGGAAACACCGGGGAGCTGTTCTTT. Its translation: CASSVGASGGNTGELFF.

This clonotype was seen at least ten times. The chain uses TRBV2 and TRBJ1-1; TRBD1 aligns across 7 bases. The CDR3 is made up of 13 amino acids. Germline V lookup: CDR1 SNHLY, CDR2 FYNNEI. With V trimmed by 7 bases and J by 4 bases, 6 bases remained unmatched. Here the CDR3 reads CASNQQGSTEAFF. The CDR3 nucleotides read TGTGCCAGCAACCAACAGGGGAGCACTGAAGCTTTCTTT.

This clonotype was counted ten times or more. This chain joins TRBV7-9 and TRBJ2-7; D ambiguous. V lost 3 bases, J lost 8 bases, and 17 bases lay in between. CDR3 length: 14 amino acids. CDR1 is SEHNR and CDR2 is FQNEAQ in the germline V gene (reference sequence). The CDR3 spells CASSLATLDTKQYF. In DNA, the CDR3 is TGTGCCAGCAGCTTGGCGACTCTGGATACGAAGCAGTACTTC.

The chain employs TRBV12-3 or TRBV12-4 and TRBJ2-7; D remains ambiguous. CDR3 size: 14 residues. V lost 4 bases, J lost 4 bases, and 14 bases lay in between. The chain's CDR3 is CASSSPGPGYEQYF. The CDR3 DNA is TGTGCCAGCAGTTCACCGGGCCCCGGATACGAGCAGTACTTC.

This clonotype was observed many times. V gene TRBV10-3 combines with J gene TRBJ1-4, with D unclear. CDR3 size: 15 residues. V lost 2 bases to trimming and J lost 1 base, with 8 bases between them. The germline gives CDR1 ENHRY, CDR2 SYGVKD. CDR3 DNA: TGTGCCATCAGTGAGAATCGGGGAACTAATGAAAAACTGTTTTTT. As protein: CAISENRGTNEKLFF.

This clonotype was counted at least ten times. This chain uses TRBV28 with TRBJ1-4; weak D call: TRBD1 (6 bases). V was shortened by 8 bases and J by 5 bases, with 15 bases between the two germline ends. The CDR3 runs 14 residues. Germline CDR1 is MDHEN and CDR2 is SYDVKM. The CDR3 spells CASHFGGLNEKLFF. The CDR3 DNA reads TGTGCCAGCCATTTCGGGGGCCTCAATGAAAAACTGTTTTTT.

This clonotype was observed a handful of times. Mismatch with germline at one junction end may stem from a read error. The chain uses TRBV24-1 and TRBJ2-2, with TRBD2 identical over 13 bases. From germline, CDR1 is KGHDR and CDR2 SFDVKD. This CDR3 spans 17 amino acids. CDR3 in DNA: TGTGCCACCAGTGATTCCGGACTAGCGGGAGACACCGGGGAGCTGTTCTTT. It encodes CATSDSGLAGDTGELFF.

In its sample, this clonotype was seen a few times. In DNA, the CDR3 is TGTGCCAGTAGTATAAATCCTAGCGGAGCCTCCTACGAGCAGTACTTC. Amino acids: CASSINPSGASYEQYF. The chain uses TRBV19 and TRBJ2-7, with 7 bases aligning to TRBD2. CDR3 length equals 16 residues. Trimming at V came to 2 bases and at J to 0 bases, leaving 7 bases not matched to a gene. Germline V gene data show CDR1 as LNHDA and CDR2 as SQIVND (reference sequence).

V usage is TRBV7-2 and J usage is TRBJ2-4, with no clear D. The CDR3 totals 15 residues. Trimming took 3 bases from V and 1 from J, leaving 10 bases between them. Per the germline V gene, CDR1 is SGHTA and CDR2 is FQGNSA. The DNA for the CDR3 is TGTGCCAGCAGCTTCCGGGCCCACGCCAAAAACATTCAGTACTTC. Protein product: CASSFRAHAKNIQYF.

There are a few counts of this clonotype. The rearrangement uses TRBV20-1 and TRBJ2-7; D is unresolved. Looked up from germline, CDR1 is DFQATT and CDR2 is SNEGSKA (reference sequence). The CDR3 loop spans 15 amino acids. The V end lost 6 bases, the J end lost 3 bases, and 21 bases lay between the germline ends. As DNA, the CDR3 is TGCAGTGCCCAAAAAAACCCCAGCTCGTTCTACGAGCAGTACTTC. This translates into CSAQKNPSSFYEQYF.

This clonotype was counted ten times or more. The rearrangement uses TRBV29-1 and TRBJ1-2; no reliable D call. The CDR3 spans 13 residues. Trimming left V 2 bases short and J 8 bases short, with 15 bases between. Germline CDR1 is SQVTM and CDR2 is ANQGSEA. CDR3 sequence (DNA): TGCAGCGTTGAAAAAGTGGGAACGGAGGGCTACACCTTC. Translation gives CSVEKVGTEGYTF. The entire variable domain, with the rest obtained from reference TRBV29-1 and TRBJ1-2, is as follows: SAVISQKPSRDICQRGTSLTIQCQVDSQVTMMFWYRQQPGQSLTLIATANQGSEATYESGFVIDKFPISRPNLTFSTLTVSNMSPEDSSIYLCSVEKVGTEGYTFGSGTRLTVV.

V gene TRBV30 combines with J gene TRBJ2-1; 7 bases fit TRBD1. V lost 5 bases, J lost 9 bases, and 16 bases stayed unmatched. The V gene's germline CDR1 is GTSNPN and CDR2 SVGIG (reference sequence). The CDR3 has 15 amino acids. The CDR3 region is CAWSAGGSFASEQFF. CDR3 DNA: TGTGCCTGGTCCGCAGGGGGTAGTTTCGCCAGTGAGCAGTTCTTC.

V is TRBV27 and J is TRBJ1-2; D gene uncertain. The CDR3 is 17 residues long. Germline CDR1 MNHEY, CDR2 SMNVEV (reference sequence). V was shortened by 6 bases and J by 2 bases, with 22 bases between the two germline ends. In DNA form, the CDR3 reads TGTGCCAGCAGCCCCAGTTTTTTCGGCGCGCCCAACTATGGCTACACCTTC. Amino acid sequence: CASSPSFFGAPNYGYTF.

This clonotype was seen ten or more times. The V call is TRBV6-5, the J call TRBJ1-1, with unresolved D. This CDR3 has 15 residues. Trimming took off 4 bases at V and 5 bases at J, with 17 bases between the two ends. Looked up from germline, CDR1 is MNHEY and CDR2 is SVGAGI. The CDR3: CASSLGTARGTEAFF. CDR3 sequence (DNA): TGTGCCAGCAGTTTGGGTACAGCAAGAGGAACTGAAGCTTTCTTT.

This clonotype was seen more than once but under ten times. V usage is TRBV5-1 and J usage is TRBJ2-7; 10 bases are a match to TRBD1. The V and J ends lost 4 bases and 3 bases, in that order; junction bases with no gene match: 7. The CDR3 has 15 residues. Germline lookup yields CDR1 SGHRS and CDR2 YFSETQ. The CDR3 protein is CASSLTGTGDYEQYF. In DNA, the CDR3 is TGCGCCAGCAGCCTCACCGGGACAGGGGACTACGAGCAGTACTTC.

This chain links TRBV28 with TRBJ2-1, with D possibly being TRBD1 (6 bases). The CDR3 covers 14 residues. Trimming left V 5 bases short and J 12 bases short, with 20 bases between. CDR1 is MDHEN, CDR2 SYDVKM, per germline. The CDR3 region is CASSTTDRLVPQFF. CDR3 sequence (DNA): TGTGCCAGCAGTACCACCGACAGGTTGGTCCCGCAGTTCTTC.

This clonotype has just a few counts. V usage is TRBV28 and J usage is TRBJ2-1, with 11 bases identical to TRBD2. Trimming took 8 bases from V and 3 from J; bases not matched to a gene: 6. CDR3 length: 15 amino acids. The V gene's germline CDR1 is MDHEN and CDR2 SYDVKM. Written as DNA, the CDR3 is TGTGCCAGCGCACAACTAGCGGGAGACTACAATGAGCAGTTCTTC. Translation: CASAQLAGDYNEQFF.